Presented here are 12 T cell receptor beta chains from one specimen sequenced in a study of spatial heterogeneity in lung cancer. The sample's time point: blood at routine non-recurrence follow-up after resection. Whole RNA came from tumor, nontumor lung or frozen PBMC and was sequenced without being sorted. TCRdb called the 5' RACE reads again in MiXCR, with one record for every CDR3 protein. The table lists fewer than 55,000 distinct CDR3 sequences, 6.5% to 7.5% of them singletons. Sequences were derived from PBMCs, sampled at follow-up. The receptor set was obtained from a female donor with early-stage non-small cell lung cancer.

This clonotype was seen many times. This chain links TRBV5-1 with TRBJ1-4; D is unresolved. Trimming shortened V by 2 bases and J by 3 bases, and 11 bases separated the two germline ends. CDR3 size: 15 residues. Germline-derived CDR1 and CDR2 are SGHRS and YFSETQ. The CDR3 DNA reads as TGCGCCAGCAGCTTAGCTTATTCTGCTAATGAAAAACTGTTTTTT. This sequence encodes CASSLAYSANEKLFF.

This clonotype appeared many times. The V call is TRBV7-2, the J call TRBJ2-4; tentative D call: TRBD1 (6 bases). The germline gives CDR1 SGHTA, CDR2 FQGNSA. The CDR3 totals 15 residues. V was shortened by 2 bases and J by 1 base, with 9 bases between the two germline ends. This chain's CDR3 is CASSLWGPAKNIQYF. The CDR3 region has the DNA TGTGCCAGCAGCTTATGGGGGCCGGCCAAAAACATTCAGTACTTC.

This chain links TRBV4-1 with TRBJ2-2, with D hard to call. V was cut by 0 bases and J by 1 base, with 12 bases left in between. This CDR3 contains 17 residues. Germline V lookup: CDR1 MGHRA, CDR2 YSYEKL. In DNA form, the CDR3 reads TGCGCCAGCAGCCAAGATCCCACATTCCGGAACACCGGGGAGCTGTTTTTT. It specifies CASSQDPTFRNTGELFF.

At least ten counts were recorded for this clonotype. The chain uses TRBV24-1 and TRBJ2-3; 10 bases map to TRBD2. The CDR3 is 15 amino acids. Germline CDR1 is KGHDR and CDR2 is SFDVKD. V lost 4 bases, J lost 5 bases, and 5 bases stayed unmatched. The chain's CDR3 is CATSERAGGKDTQYF. The DNA of the CDR3 is TGTGCCACCAGTGAGCGAGCGGGGGGGAAAGATACGCAGTATTTT.

This clonotype showed up many times. V is TRBV4-1 and J is TRBJ1-2; D remains unclear. This CDR3 contains 15 residues. Germline V gives CDR1 MGHRA, CDR2 YSYEKL. V lost 1 base, J lost 8 bases, and 17 bases lay in between. CDR3 protein: CASSQGPDPNLGYTF. The CDR3 nucleotides read TGCGCCAGCAGCCAAGGCCCTGACCCGAATCTGGGCTACACCTTC.

This clonotype was seen a few times. The chain employs TRBV27 and TRBJ2-3; D is undetermined. CDR3 size: 14 residues. The V gene lost 6 bases and the J gene lost 0 bases, with 10 bases spanning the gap. CDR1 is MNHEY, CDR2 SMNVEV, per germline (reference sequence). The CDR3 DNA reads as TGTGCCAGCAGGCCTCACCGTAGCACAGATACGCAGTATTTT. It specifies CASRPHRSTDTQYF.

This clonotype was recorded at least ten times. The J gene is TRBJ2-7, the V gene TRBV4-3; either TRBD1 or TRBD2 may fit D (5 bases each). This CDR3 has 14 amino acids. The germline V gene encodes CDR1 LGHNA and CDR2 YSLEER. The germline V and J ends were trimmed by 4 bases and 4 bases, with 14 bases remaining between them. The CDR3 sequence is CASSLTSGQYEQYF. CDR3 bases: TGCGCCAGCAGCCTTACTTCGGGGCAATACGAGCAGTACTTC.

This clonotype has more than one count but fewer than ten. V usage is TRBV6-5 and J usage is TRBJ2-5, with 7 bases lining up with TRBD1. J was trimmed by 5 bases and V by 7 bases; bases with no gene match: 13. This CDR3 contains 15 residues. Germline CDR1 reads MNHEY; CDR2 reads SVGAGI. The CDR3 is CASNYLQTGLETQYF. Written as DNA, the CDR3 is TGTGCCAGCAACTACCTCCAGACAGGGTTGGAGACCCAGTACTTC.

The chain recombines TRBV9 with TRBJ2-7; weak D call: TRBD1 (5 bases). V was cut by 0 bases and J by 2 bases, with 12 bases left in between. The CDR3 sequence is 15 residues long. Germline lookup yields CDR1 SGDLS and CDR2 YYNGEE. This CDR3 is CASSVGQGIPYEQYF. The CDR3 nucleotides read TGTGCCAGCAGCGTAGGGCAGGGCATCCCCTACGAGCAGTACTTC.

This clonotype was seen ten or more times. The rearrangement uses TRBV18 and TRBJ2-3; tentatively, D is TRBD1 (5 bases). The CDR3 sequence is 15 residues long. The V gene lost 3 bases and the J gene lost 6 bases, with 16 bases spanning the gap. Germline V gene sequence: CDR1 KGHSH, CDR2 LQKENI. The CDR3 is CASSPRQGVVDTQYF. Here the CDR3 DNA reads TGTGCCAGCTCACCGCGGCAGGGCGTAGTGGATACGCAGTATTTT.

This clonotype was seen ten or more times. CDR3 loop: CASSYSDGDNEQFF. In DNA, the CDR3 is TGTGCCAGCAGTTACAGTGACGGAGACAATGAGCAGTTCTTC. This chain uses TRBV6-5 with TRBJ2-1; D not resolved. Germline V gene data show CDR1 as MNHEY and CDR2 as SVGAGI. Trimming stripped 2 bases from V and 5 bases from J, with 10 bases between. The CDR3 is 14 amino acids.

This clonotype was seen a handful of times. This chain joins TRBV27 and TRBJ2-6; D gene ambiguous. Trimming took 4 bases from V and 0 from J, leaving 7 bases between them. The CDR3 length is 15 residues. Germline V lookup: CDR1 MNHEY, CDR2 SMNVEV (reference sequence). The chain's CDR3 is CASSSLGSGANVLTF. The CDR3 bases are TGTGCCAGCAGTTCCCTTGGCTCTGGGGCCAACGTCCTGACTTTC.